The 11 T cell receptor beta chains presented below share a single source sample, sequenced in a study of shared clonotypes between healthy human individuals. Here immunoSEQ multiplex PCR was the method, and the copy in TCRdb shows in-frame clones only, minus some. The sample lists hundreds of thousands of clones, 73% occurring once. The sequencing sample was made of memory CD4+ T cells sorted from blood. Subset here: CD45RA-negative fraction. Receptors originate from a woman aged 25-40 years in good health.

This chain uses TRBV9 with TRBJ2-1; TRBD2 aligns across 15 bases. V shed 3 bases and J 4 bases; nucleotides not matched to a gene: 14. There are 20 residues in the CDR3. The germline V gene has CDR1 SGDLS and CDR2 YYNGEE. For the CDR3, the DNA is TGTGCCAGCAGCGGACCGGGACTAGCGGGAGGTACCGTACTGTACAATGAGCAGTTCTTC. Translation: CASSGPGLAGGTVLYNEQFF.

The rearrangement uses TRBV6-5 and TRBJ2-7, with D possibly being TRBD1 (6 bases). Germline loops: CDR1 MNHEY, CDR2 SVGAGI. The CDR3 has 15 amino acids. Trimming cost V 7 bases and J 0 bases, with 16 bases left between them. CDR3 in amino acids: CASKVRGRGSYEQYF. CDR3 nucleotide sequence: TGTGCCAGCAAAGTCAGGGGCCGGGGCTCCTACGAGCAGTACTTC.

Concerning this clone: Different DNA sequences within this sample yield the same CDR3. V gene TRBV18 combines with J gene TRBJ1-1; a possible D gene is TRBD1 (5 bases). Germline-derived CDR1 and CDR2 are KGHSH and LQKENI. The CDR3 runs to 14 residues. Trimming pared 0 bases from V and 4 bases from J, leaving 9 bases between. The CDR3 protein is CASSPPGVGTEAFF. CDR3 DNA sequence: TGTGCCAGCTCACCACCGGGGGTAGGCACTGAAGCTTTCTTT.

This rearrangement joins TRBV7-2 to TRBJ2-1; 8 nucleotides match TRBD2. CDR1 and CDR2 from the germline V gene are SGHTA and FQGNSA. The junction had 13 bases not matched to a gene; V was cut back by 3 bases and J by 15 bases. There are 14 residues in the CDR3. The CDR3: CASSFESGRNRAFF. The DNA for the CDR3 is TGTGCCAGCAGCTTTGAGAGCGGGAGAAATCGTGCGTTCTTC. The full variable domain, its missing parts supplied by reference TRBV7-2 and TRBJ2-1, is GAGVSQSPSNKVTEKGKDVELRCDPISGHTALYWYRQSLGQGLEFLIYFQGNSAPDKSGLPSDRFSAERTGGSVSTLTIQRTQQEDSAVYLCASSFESGRNRAFFGPGTRLTVL.

In the case of this clone: The same CDR3 is also encoded by other DNA sequences in this sample. The chain couples TRBV7-2 to TRBJ2-7, with 9 positions matching TRBD1. The V gene's germline CDR1 is SGHTA and CDR2 FQGNSA. The CDR3 spans 13 residues. J was trimmed by 7 bases and V by 3 bases; bases with no gene match: 4. The CDR3 is CASSLDRGREQYF. The CDR3, as DNA: TGTGCCAGCAGCTTGGACAGGGGCCGAGAGCAGTACTTC.

The table lists this clone with a few counts. The V gene is TRBV4-1, the J gene TRBJ1-1, with 9 bases fitting TRBD1. The CDR3 is made up of 14 amino acids. The V and J ends lost 1 base and 7 bases, in that order; junction bases with no gene match: 4. Germline assignment: CDR1 MGHRA and CDR2 YSYEKL. CDR3 in DNA: TGCGCCAGCAGCCAAGTGGGGACAGGGAGTGAAGCTTTCTTT. Encoded protein: CASSQVGTGSEAFF.

The rearrangement joins TRBV11-2 to TRBJ2-7; D is unresolved. The germline V gene has CDR1 SGHAT and CDR2 FQNNGV. The CDR3 extends over 15 amino acids. Deletions cut 4 bases from V and 3 bases from J, with 16 bases between. As DNA, the CDR3 is TGTGCCAGCAGCTCCCCGTTGAGGTCCCGCTACGAGCAGTACTTC. Amino acid sequence: CASSSPLRSRYEQYF. Full variable domain (outside the CDR3, taken from reference TRBV11-2 and TRBJ2-7): EAGVAQSPRYKIIEKRQSVAFWCNPISGHATLYWYQQILGQGPKLLIQFQNNGVVDDSQLPKDRFSAERLKGVDSTLKIQPAKLEDSAVYLCASSSPLRSRYEQYFGPGTRLTVT.

Remarks on this clone: Different DNA sequences within this sample yield the same CDR3. This chain links TRBV15 with TRBJ2-5; D unresolved. CDR1 and CDR2 (germline): LNHNV, YYDKDF (reference sequence). The CDR3 runs to 12 residues. The V and J ends lost 0 bases and 5 bases respectively, with 4 bases between them. The CDR3 coding sequence is TGTGCCACCAGCAGAGATCAGGAGACCCAGTACTTC. Translation: CATSRDQETQYF. Full variable domain (outside the CDR3, taken from reference TRBV15 and TRBJ2-5): DAMVIQNPRYQVTQFGKPVTLSCSQTLNHNVMYWYQQKSSQAPKLLFHYYDKDFNNEADTPDNFQSRRPNTSFCFLDIRSPGLGDTAMYLCATSRDQETQYFGPGTRLLVL.

This clone appeared once. The chain couples TRBV28 to TRBJ2-3; 10 nucleotides align to TRBD2. From germline, CDR1 is MDHEN and CDR2 SYDVKM. The CDR3 contains 12 residues. The trim removed 7 bases at V and 14 bases at J, leaving 9 bases unmatched. The DNA for the CDR3 is TGTGCCAGCACCAGCGGGGGGGGGAAGTTGTATTTT. This sequence encodes CASTSGGGKLYF.

The chain employs TRBV6-1 and TRBJ2-2, with D possibly being TRBD1 (6 bases). CDR1 and CDR2 from the germline V gene are MNHNS and SASEGT. The CDR3 spans 15 residues. V was pared by 5 bases and J by 4 bases, with 14 bases between. Written as DNA, the CDR3 is TGTGCCAGCAGTATCAACAGGGAAATCACCGGGGAGCTGTTTTTT. Its translation: CASSINREITGELFF.

The chain uses TRBV18 and TRBJ2-2, with a tentative D call TRBD1 (6 bases). The CDR3 extends over 15 amino acids. Germline CDR1 KGHSH, CDR2 LQKENI. V lost 3 bases and J 1 base, leaving 9 bases between the germline ends. The CDR3 DNA reads TGTGCCAGCTCACCGTCGGGACAGAACACCGGGGAGCTGTTTTTT. It encodes CASSPSGQNTGELFF. The full variable domain, completed using reference TRBV18 and TRBJ2-2, is NAGVMQNPRHLVRRRGQEARLRCSPMKGHSHVYWYRQLPEEGLKFMVYLQKENIIDESGMPKERFSAEFPKEGPSILRIQQVVRGDSAAYFCASSPSGQNTGELFFGEGSRLTVL.